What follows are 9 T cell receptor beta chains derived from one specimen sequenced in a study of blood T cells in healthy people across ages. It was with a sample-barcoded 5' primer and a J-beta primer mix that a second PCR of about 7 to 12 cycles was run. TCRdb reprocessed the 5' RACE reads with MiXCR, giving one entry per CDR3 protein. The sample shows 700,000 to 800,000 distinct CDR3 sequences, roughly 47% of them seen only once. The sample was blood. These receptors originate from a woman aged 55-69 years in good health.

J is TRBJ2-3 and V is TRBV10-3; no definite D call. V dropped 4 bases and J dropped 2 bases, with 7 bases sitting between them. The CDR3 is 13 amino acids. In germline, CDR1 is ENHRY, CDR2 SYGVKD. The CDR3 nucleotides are TGTGCCATCAGTGCTCGGTCCACAGATACGCAGTATTTT. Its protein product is CAISARSTDTQYF.

CDR3 loop: CASSLVDADNEQYF. DNA of the CDR3: TGCGCCAGCAGCTTGGTAGACGCAGACAATGAGCAGTACTTC. The chain is built from TRBV5-1 and TRBJ2-7; the D is unclear. Germline V gene sequence: CDR1 SGHRS, CDR2 YFSETQ. The CDR3 is 14 amino acids. V gave up 0 bases and J gave up 7 bases, with 14 bases separating them. The full variable domain, its missing parts supplied by reference TRBV5-1 and TRBJ2-7, is KAGVTQTPRYLIKTRGQQVTLSCSPISGHRSVSWYQQTPGQGLQFLFEYFSETQRNKGNFPGRFSGRQFSNSRSEMNVSTLELGDSALYLCASSLVDADNEQYFGPGTRLTVT.

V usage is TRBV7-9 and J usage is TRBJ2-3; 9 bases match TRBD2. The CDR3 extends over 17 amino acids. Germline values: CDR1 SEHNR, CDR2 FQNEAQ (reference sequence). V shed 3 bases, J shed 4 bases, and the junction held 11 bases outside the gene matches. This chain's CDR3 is CASSFAFAGGPSDTQYF. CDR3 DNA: TGTGCCAGCAGCTTTGCCTTTGCGGGAGGGCCATCAGATACGCAGTATTTT.

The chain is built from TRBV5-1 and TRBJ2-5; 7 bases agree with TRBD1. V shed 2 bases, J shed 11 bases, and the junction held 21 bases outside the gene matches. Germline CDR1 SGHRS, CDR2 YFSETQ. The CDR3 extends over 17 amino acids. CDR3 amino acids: CASSFSSLRDSPTEQYF. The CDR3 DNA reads TGCGCCAGCAGCTTTTCTTCCCTCCGGGACAGCCCAACTGAGCAGTACTTC.

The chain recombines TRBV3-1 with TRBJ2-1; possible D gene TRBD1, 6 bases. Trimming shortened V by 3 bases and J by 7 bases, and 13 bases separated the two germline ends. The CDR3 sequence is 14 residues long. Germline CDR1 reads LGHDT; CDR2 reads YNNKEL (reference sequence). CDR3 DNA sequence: TGTGCCAGCAGCCAGGCAGGGGCTGGGAATGAGCAGTTCTTC. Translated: CASSQAGAGNEQFF.

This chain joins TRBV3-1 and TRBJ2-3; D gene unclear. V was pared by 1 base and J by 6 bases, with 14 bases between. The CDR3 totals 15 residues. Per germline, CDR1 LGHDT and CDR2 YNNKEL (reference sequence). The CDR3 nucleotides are TGTGCCAGCAGCCAAGGAGTTTCCTCTGCGGATACGCAGTATTTT. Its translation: CASSQGVSSADTQYF.

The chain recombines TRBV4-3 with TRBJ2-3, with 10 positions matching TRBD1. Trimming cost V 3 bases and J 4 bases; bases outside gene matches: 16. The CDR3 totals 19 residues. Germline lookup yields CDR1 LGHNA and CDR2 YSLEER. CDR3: CASSQDDPGQGFAADTQYF. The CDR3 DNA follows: TGCGCCAGCAGCCAGGACGATCCGGGACAGGGGTTTGCAGCAGATACGCAGTATTTT.

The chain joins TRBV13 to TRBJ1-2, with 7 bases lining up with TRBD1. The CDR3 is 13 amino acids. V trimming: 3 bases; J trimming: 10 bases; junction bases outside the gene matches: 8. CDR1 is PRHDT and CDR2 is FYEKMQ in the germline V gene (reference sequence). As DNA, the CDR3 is TGTGCCAGCAGCTTGGGACAGAGTTACTACTACACCTTC. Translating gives CASSLGQSYYYTF. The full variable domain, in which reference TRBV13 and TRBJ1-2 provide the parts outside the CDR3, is AAGVIQSPRHLIKEKRETATLKCYPIPRHDTVYWYQQGPGQDPQFLISFYEKMQSDKGSIPDRFSAQQFSDYHSELNMSSLELGDSALYFCASSLGQSYYYTFGSGTRLTVV.

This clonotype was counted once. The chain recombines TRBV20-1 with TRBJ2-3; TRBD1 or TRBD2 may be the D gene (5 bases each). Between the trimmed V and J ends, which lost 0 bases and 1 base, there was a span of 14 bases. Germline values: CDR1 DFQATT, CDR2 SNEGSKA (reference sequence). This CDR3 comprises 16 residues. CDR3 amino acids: CSARDVRKGRTDTQYF. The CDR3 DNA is TGCAGTGCTAGAGATGTTCGGAAGGGACGCACAGATACGCAGTATTTT.